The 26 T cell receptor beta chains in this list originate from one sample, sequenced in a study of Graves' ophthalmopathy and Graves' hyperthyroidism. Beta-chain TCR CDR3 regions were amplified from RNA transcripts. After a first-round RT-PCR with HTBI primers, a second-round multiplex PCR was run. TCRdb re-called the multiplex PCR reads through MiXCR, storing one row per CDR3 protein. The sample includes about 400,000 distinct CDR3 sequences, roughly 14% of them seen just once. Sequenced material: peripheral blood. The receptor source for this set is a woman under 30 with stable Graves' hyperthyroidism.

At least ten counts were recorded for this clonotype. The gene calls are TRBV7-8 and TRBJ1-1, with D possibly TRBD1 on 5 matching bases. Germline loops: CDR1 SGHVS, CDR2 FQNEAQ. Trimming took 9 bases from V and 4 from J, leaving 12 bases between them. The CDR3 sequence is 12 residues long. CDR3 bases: TGTGCCAGTTGGGGGATAAGCACTGAAGCTTTCTTT. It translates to CASWGISTEAFF.

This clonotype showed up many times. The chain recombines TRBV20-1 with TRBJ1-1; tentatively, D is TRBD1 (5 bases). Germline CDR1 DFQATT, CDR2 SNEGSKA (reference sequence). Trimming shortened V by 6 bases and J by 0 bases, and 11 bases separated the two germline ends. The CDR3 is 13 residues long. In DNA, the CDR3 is TGCAGTGCGCTGGGACCCATGAACACTGAAGCTTTCTTT. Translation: CSALGPMNTEAFF.

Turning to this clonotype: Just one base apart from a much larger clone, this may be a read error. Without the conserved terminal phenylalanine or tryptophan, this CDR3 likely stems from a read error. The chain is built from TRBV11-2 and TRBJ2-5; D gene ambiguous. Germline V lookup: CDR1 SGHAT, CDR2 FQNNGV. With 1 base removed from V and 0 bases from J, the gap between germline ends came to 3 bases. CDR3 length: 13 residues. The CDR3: CASSLVYQETQYS. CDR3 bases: TGTGCCAGCAGCTTAGTGTACCAAGAGACCCAGTACTCC.

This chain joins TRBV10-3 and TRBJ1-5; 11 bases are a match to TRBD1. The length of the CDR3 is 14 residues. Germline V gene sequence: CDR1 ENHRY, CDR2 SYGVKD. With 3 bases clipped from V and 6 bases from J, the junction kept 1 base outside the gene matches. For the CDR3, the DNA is TGTGCCATCAGTGATGGACAGGGGGCTCAGCCCCAGCATTTT. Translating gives CAISDGQGAQPQHF.

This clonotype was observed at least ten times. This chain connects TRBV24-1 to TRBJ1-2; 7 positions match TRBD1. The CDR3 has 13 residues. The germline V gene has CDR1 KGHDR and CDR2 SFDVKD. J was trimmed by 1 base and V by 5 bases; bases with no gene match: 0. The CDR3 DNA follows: TGTGCCACCAGTGGGGACAGTAACTATGGCTACACCTTC. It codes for CATSGDSNYGYTF.

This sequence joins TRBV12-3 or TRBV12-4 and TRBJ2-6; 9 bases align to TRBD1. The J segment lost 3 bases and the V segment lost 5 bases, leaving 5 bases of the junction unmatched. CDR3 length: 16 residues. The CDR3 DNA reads TGTGCCAGCAGTATATACAGGGGGCATGGGGCCAACGTCCTGACTTTC. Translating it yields CASSIYRGHGANVLTF.

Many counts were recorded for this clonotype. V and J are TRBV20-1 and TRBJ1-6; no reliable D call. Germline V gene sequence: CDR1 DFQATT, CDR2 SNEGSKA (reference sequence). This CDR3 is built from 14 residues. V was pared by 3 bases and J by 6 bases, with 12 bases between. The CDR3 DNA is TGCAGTGCTAGCGGAGGGCTGGGTAATTCACCCCTCCACTTT. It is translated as CSASGGLGNSPLHF.

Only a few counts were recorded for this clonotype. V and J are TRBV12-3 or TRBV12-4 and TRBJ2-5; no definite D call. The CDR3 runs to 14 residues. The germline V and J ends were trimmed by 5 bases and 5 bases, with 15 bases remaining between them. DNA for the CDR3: TGTGCCAGCAGTCCGACACCGGAGTGGGAGACCCAGTACTTC. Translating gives CASSPTPEWETQYF.

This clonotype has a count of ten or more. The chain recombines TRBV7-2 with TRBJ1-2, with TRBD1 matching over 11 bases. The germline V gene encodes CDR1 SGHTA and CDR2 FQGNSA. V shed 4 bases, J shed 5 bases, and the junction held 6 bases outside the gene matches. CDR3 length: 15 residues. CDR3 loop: CASSSWTGGEYGYTF. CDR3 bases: TGTGCCAGCAGCTCTTGGACAGGGGGCGAGTATGGCTACACCTTC.

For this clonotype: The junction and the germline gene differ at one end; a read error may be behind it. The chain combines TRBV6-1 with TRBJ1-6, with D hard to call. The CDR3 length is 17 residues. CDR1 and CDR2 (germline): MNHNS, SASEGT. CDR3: CSSSELIRSSYNSPLHF. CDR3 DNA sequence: TGTTCCAGCAGTGAACTGATACGGAGCTCCTATAATTCACCCCTTCACTTT.

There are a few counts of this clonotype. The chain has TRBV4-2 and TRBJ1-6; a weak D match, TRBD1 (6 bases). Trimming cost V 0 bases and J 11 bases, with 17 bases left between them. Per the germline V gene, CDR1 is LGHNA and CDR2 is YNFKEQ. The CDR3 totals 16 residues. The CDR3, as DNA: TGTGCCAGCAGCCAAGAAGACAGGACGGCCCAAGCACCCCTCCACTTT. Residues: CASSQEDRTAQAPLHF.

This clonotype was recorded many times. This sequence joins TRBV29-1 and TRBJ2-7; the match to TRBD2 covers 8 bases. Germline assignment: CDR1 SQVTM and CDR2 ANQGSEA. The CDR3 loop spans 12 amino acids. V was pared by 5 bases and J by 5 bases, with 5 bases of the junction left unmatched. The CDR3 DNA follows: TGCAGCGTTAGAAGCGGGGGCCACGAGCAGTACTTC. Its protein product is CSVRSGGHEQYF.

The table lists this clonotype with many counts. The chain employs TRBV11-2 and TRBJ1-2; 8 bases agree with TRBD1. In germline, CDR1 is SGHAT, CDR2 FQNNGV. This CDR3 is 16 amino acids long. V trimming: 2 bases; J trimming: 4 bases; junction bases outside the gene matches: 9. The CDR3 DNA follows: TGTGCCAGCAGCTTATCCCCCAGGGGGCTTGGCTATGGCTACACCTTC. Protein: CASSLSPRGLGYGYTF.

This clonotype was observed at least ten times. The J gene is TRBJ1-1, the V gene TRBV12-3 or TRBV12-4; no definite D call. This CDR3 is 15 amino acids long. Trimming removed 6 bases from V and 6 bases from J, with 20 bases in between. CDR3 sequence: CASRLGLGPPPEAFF. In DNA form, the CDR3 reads TGTGCCAGCAGGTTGGGCCTTGGCCCTCCCCCTGAAGCTTTCTTT.

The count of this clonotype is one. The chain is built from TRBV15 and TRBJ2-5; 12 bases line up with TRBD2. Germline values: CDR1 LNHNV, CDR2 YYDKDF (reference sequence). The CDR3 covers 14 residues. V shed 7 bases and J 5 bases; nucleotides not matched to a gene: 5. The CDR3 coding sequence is TGTGCCACCACGGCTAGCGGGGGGGCCGAGACCCAGTACTTC. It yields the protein CATTASGGAETQYF.

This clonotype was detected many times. The CDR3 loop reads CASRDRTGVGGELFF. CDR3 nucleotides: TGTGCCAGCAGGGATCGGACAGGGGTAGGAGGGGAGCTGTTTTTT. The chain is built from TRBV12-3 or TRBV12-4 and TRBJ2-2; 9 bases agree with TRBD1. The CDR3 spans 15 residues. Trimming at V came to 6 bases and at J to 8 bases, leaving 10 bases not matched to a gene.

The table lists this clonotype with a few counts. CDR3 sequence (DNA): TGTGCCACCAATACAGGGGACACCGGGGAGCTGTTTTTT. This translates into CATNTGDTGELFF. The gene calls are TRBV6-1 and TRBJ2-2; 7 bases agree with TRBD1. This CDR3 contains 13 residues. The J segment lost 3 bases and the V segment lost 10 bases, leaving 5 bases of the junction unmatched. Germline V gene lookup returns CDR1 MNHNS and CDR2 SASEGT.

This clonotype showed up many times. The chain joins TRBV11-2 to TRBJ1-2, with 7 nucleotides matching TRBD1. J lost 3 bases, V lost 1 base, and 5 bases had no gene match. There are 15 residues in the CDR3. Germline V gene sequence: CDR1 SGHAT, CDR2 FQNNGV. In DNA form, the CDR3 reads TGTGCCAGCAGCTTAGGGGACAGTGCGTACTATGGCTACACCTTC. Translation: CASSLGDSAYYGYTF.

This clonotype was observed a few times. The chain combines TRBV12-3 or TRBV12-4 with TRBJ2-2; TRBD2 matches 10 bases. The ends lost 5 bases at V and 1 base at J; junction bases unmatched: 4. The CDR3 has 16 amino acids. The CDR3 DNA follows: TGTGCCAGCAGTCGAAGACTAGCGGGGAACACCGGGGAGCTGTTTTTT. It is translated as CASSRRLAGNTGELFF.

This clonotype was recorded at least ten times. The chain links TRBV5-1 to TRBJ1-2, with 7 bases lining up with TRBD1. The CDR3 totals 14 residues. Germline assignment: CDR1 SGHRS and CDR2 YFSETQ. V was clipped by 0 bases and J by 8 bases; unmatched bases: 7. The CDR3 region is CASSLAGTANGYTF. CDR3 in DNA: TGCGCCAGCAGCTTGGCCGGGACAGCTAACGGCTACACCTTC. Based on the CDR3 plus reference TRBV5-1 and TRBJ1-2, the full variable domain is KAGVTQTPRYLIKTRGQQVTLSCSPISGHRSVSWYQQTPGQGLQFLFEYFSETQRNKGNFPGRFSGRQFSNSRSEMNVSTLELGDSALYLCASSLAGTANGYTFGSGTRLTVV.

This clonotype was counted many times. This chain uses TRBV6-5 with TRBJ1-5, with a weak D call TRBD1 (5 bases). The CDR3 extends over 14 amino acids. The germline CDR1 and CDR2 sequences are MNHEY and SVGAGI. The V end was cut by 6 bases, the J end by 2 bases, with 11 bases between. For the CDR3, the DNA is TGTGCCAGCAGGGCAGGGCCGCGCAATCAGCCCCAGCATTTT. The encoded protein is CASRAGPRNQPQHF.

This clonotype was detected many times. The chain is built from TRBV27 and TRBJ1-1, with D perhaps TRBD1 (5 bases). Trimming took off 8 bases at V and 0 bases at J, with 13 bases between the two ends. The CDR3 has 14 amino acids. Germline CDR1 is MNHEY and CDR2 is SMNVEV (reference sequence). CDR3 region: CASSLWGMNTEAFF. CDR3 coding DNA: TGTGCCAGCTCCCTTTGGGGGATGAACACTGAAGCTTTCTTT.

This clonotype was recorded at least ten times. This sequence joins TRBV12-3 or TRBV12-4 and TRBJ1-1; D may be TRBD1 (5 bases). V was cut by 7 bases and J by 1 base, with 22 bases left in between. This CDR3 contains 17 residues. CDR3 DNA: TGTGCCAGCACTTCAGAGACAGTCGAAGGATGGAACACTGAAGCTTTCTTT. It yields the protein CASTSETVEGWNTEAFF.

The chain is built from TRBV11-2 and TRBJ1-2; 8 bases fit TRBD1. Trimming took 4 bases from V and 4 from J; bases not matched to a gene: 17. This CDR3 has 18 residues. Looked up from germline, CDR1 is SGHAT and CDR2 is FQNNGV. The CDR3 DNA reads TGTGCCAGCAGCTCGCAGGGGGCTCAGAGCCTCAGCATCTATGGCTACACCTTC. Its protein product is CASSSQGAQSLSIYGYTF.

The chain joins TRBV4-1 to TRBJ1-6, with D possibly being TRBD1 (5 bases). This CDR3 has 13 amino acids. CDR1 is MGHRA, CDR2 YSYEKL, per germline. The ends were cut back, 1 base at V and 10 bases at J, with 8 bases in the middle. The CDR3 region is CASSQVGGSPLHF. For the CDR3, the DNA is TGCGCCAGCAGCCAAGTCGGGGGGTCACCCCTCCACTTT.

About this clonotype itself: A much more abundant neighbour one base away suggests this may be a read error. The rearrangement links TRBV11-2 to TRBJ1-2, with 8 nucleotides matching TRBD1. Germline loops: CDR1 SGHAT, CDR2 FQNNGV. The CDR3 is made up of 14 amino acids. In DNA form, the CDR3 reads TGTGCCATCAGCCCGAGGGACAGGCCCAAGGGCTACACCTTC. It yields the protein CAISPRDRPKGYTF.